Here is one T cell receptor (beta chain) with its context. Its binding antigen is unknown. Base qualities are not provided; no much larger clone lies one nucleotide away. According to the study, the label for this sample's time point signals: baseline before first vaccination. Vaccinee samples came from UK trials COV001 and COV002, including a single-blind randomized controlled phase 2/3 trial of AZD1222 (ChAdOx1 nCoV-19) in healthy adults. Trial participant PBMC samples were collected at day 0 and day 28 after the second dose for TCRbeta chain sequencing. The junction carries 13 bases between V and J, which are trimmed by 0 bases and 4 bases respectively. The germline V gene yields MGHDK for CDR1 and SYGVNS for CDR2. CDR3 length: 16 amino acids, cysteine to phenylalanine. This entry keeps only the CDR3 DNA: 48 bases, framed from base 1. The sample comes from a study of T cell responses to AZD1222 COVID-19 vaccine (dated by TCRdb to 2020 to 2023). About the investigation overall: Because spike-specific TCR depth and breadth did not differ between the two schedules, AZD1222 recipients who got a second dose at roughly 4 weeks were pooled with those who got a second dose at roughly 12 weeks. Trial participants were enrolled by age into subgroups of 18-55, 56-69 and 70-plus years, and about 150, 27 and 61 TCR-sequenced participants, respectively, were included in these subgroups. A total of just over 230 trial participants underwent TCR sequencing, of whom about 210 had received two doses of AZD1222 and approximately 25 had received two doses of the MenACWY control vaccine.

The CDR3 regions of human TCRbeta chains were subjected to immunosequencing. The paper's data handling went like this. TCRs in the repertoires were compared against a reference library of SARS-CoV-2-specific TCRs that had been generated with the MIRA antigen-specificity platform. Breadth was defined as the fraction of unique TCRs that were SARS-CoV-2-associated, and depth was defined as the fraction of total T cells that were SARS-CoV-2-associated. Each spike-specific TCR was assigned to its reactive spike region and to a CD4 or CD8 class using the MIRA data. Log10-transformed breadth and depth values were compared by one-way ANOVA with Sidak's multiple comparisons tests. As stored in TCRdb, this immuneACCESS dataset retains in-frame rearrangements with V and J assigned. A fraction of the clones does not appear; measured against another copy, unresolved V genes explain less than half of the discrepancy, and the remainder lacks a known reason. V and J calls and clone size follow that table, whereas D and trimming were derived from the DNA. The sample data list some 130,000 clones, and over 75% of these were observed just once. The ten largest clones capture under 3.5% of the sample.

What the authors observed across the whole study: Most participants were white British and females outnumbered males, and the authors suggested that clonal diversity may have been underestimated. After two AZD1222 doses, spike-specific TCR breadth and depth were significantly higher than at day 0 and than in MenACWY recipients. Conclusions about previously exposed vaccinees are limited because only a handful of AZD1222 recipients were SARS-CoV-2 seropositive at baseline. The 56-69-year group was small, and its depth increase did not reach significance, likely because of low power. Epitopes outside the regions mutated in the B.1.351 and B.1.1.7 variants were reportedly recognized by nearly half of the unique spike-specific TCRs. Because no samples from the day 14 peak response were available, repertoires could be characterized only after the peak T cell response. The vaccine-associated CD4 TCRs covered the entire spike protein, and the dominant responses fell in regions 160-218 and 743-854.

The chain was built from TRBV25-1 and TRBJ2-1; confidence is insufficient to name the D gene. The sample was peripheral blood, taken on day 0 of AZD1222 vaccination. This clonotype was obtained from an adult in good health. The encoded CDR3 is CASSEYALSQYNEQFF. DNA sequence: TGTGCCAGCAGTGAATATGCACTATCCCAATACAATGAGCAGTTCTTC.